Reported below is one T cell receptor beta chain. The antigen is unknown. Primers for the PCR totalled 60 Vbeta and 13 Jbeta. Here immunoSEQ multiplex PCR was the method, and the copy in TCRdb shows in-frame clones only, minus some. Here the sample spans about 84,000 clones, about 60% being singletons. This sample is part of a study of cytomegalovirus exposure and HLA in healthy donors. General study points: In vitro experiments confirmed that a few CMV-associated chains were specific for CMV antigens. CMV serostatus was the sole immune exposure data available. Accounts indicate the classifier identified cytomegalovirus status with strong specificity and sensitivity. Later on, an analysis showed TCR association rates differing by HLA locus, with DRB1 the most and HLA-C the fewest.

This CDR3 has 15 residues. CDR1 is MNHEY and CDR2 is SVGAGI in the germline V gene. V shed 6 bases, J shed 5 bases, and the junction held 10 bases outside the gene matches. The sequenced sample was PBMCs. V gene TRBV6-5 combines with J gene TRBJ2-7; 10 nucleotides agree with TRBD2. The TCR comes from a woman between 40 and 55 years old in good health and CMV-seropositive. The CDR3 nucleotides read TGTGCCAGCAGCAGTCCGACTAGCGGGTACCACGAGCAGTACTTC. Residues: CASSSPTSGYHEQYF.